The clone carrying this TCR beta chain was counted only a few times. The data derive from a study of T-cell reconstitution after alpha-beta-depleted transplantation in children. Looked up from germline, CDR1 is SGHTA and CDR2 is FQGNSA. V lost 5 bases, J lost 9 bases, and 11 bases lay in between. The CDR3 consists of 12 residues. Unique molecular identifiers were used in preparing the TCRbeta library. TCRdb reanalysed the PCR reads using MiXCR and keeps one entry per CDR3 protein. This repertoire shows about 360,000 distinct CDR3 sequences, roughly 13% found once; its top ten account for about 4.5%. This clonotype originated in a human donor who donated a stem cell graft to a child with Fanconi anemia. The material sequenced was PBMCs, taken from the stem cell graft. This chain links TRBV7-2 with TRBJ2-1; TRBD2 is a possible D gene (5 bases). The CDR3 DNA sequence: TGTGCCAGCAGCAAACTAGTGCCTGAGCAGTTCTTC. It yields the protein CASSKLVPEQFF.